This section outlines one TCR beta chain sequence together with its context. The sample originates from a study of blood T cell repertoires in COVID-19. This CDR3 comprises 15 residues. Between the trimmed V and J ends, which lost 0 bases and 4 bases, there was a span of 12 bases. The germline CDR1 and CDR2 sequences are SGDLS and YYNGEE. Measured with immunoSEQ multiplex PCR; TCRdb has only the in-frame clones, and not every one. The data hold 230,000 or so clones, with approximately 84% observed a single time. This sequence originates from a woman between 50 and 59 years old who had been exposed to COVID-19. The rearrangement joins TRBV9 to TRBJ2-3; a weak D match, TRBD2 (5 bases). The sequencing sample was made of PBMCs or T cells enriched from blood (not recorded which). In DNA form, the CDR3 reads TGTGCCAGCAGCGTAGCAGCGGCCGCCCCAGATACGCAGTATTTT. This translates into CASSVAAAAPDTQYF.